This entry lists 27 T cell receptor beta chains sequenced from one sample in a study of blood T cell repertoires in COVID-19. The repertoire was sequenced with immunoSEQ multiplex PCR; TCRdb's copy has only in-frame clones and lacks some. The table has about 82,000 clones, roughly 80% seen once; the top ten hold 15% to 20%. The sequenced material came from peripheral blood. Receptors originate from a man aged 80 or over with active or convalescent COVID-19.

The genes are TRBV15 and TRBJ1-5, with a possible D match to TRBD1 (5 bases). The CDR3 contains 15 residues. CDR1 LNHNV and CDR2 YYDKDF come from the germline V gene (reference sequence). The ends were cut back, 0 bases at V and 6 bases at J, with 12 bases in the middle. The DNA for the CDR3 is TGTGCCACCAGCAGAGATCGGAGGGGCTCTCAGCCCCAGCATTTT. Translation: CATSRDRRGSQPQHF. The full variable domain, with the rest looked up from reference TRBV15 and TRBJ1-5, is DAMVIQNPRYQVTQFGKPVTLSCSQTLNHNVMYWYQQKSSQAPKLLFHYYDKDFNNEADTPDNFQSRRPNTSFCFLDIRSPGLGDTAMYLCATSRDRRGSQPQHFGDGTRLSIL.

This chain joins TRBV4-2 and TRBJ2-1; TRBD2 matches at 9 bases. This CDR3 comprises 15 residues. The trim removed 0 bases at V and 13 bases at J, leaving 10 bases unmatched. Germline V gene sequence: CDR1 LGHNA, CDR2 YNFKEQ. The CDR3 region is CASSQDVRREGDQFF. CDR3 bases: TGTGCCAGCAGCCAAGACGTCAGGCGGGAGGGCGATCAGTTCTTC.

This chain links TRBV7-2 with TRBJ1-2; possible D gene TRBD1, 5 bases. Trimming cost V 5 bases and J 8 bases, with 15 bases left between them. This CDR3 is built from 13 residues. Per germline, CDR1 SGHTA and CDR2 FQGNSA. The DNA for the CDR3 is TGTGCCAGCAGCCACGGCGGGGCGGTCGGCTACACCTTC. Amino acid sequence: CASSHGGAVGYTF.

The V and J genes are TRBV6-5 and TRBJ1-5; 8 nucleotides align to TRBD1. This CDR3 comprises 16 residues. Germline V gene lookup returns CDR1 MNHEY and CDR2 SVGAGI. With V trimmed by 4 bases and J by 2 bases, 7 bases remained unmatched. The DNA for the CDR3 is TGTGCCAGCAGTTCGACAGGGGATGGTGGCAATCAGCCCCAGCATTTT. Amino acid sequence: CASSSTGDGGNQPQHF.

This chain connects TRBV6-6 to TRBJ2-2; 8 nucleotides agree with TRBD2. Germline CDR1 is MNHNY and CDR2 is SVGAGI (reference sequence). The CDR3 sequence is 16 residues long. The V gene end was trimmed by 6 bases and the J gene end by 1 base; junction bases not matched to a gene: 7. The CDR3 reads CASRDPAGGNTGELFF. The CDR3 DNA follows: TGTGCCAGCAGAGACCCGGCGGGGGGGAACACCGGGGAGCTGTTTTTT.

CDR3 sequence: CASSPLASGGEQYV. As DNA, the CDR3 is TGTGCCAGCTCACCATTGGCTAGCGGGGGGGAGCAGTACGTC. The rearrangement links TRBV18 to TRBJ2-7, with 11 bases fitting TRBD2. Germline V gene lookup returns CDR1 KGHSH and CDR2 LQKENI. CDR3 length: 14 residues. V was pared by 2 bases and J by 7 bases, with 4 bases of the junction left unmatched.

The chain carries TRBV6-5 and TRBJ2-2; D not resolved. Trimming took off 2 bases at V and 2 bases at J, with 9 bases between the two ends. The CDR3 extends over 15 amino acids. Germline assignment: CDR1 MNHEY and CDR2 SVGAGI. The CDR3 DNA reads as TGTGCCAGCAGTTACCGCCAGACAAACACCGGGGAGCTGTTTTTT. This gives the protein CASSYRQTNTGELFF.

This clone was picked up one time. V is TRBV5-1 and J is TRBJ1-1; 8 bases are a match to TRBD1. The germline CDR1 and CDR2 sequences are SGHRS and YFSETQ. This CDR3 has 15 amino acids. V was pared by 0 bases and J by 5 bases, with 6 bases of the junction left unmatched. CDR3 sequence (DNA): TGCGCCAGCAGCTTGGGACAGGGGTTTCTAACTGAAGCTTTCTTT. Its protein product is CASSLGQGFLTEAFF.

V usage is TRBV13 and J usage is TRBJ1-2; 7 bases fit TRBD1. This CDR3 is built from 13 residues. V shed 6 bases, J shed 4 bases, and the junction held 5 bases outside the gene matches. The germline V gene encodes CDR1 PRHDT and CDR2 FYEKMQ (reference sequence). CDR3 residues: CASRKTGTYGYTF. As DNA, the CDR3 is TGTGCCAGCAGGAAGACAGGGACCTATGGCTACACCTTC.

CDR3 DNA: TGCAGTGCTAGTAAGGAGTGGCCCCCGGAGCAGTTCTTC. This encodes CSASKEWPPEQFF. This sequence joins TRBV20-1 and TRBJ2-1; D is undetermined. Germline V lookup: CDR1 DFQATT, CDR2 SNEGSKA (reference sequence). Trimming removed 3 bases at V and 10 bases at J, with 16 bases between. The CDR3 has 13 amino acids.

The CDR3: CASRETTGYEQYV. In DNA, the CDR3 is TGTGCCAGCAGGGAGACTACGGGCTACGAGCAGTACGTC. This chain uses TRBV6-5 with TRBJ2-7; D is possibly TRBD2 (5 bases). V dropped 6 bases and J dropped 3 bases, with 12 bases sitting between them. This CDR3 has 13 residues. CDR1 MNHEY and CDR2 SVGAGI come from the germline V gene.

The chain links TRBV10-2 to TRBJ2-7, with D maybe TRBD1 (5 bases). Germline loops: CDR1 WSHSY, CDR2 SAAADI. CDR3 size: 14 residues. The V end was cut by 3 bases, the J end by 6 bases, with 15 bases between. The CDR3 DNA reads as TGCGCCAGCAGTGAACAGGACATATTCTCCGAGCAGTACGTC. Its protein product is CASSEQDIFSEQYV.

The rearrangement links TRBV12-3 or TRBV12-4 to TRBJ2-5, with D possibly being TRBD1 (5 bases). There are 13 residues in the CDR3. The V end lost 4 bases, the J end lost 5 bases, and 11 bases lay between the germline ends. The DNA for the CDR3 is TGTGCCAGCAGTTGGGGCAGGGTTGAGACCCAGTACTTC. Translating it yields CASSWGRVETQYF.

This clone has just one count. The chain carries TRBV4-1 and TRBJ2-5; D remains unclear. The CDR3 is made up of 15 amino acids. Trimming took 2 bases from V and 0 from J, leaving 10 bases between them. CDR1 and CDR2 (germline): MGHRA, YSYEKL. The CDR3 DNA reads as TGCGCCAGCAGCCAAACCGAACAGAACCAAGAGACCCAGTACTTC. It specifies CASSQTEQNQETQYF.

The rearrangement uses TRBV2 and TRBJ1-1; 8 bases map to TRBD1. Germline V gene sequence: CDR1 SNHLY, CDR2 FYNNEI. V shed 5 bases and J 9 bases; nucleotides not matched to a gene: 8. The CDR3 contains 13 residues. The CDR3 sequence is CASSPDREYKAFF. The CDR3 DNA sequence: TGTGCCAGCAGTCCGGACAGGGAGTATAAAGCTTTCTTT. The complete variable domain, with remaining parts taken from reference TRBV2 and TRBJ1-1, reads EPEVTQTPSHQVTQMGQEVILRCVPISNHLYFYWYRQILGQKVEFLVSFYNNEISEKSEIFDDQFSVERPDGSNFTLKIRSTKLEDSAMYFCASSPDREYKAFFGQGTRLTVV.

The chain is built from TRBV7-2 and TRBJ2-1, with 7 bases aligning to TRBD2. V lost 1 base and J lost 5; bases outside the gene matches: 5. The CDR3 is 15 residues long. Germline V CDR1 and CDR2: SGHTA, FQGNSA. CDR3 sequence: CASSLGGRTDNEQFF. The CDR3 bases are TGTGCCAGCAGCTTAGGCGGGAGAACGGACAATGAGCAGTTCTTC. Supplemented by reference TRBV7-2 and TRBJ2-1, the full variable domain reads GAGVSQSPSNKVTEKGKDVELRCDPISGHTALYWYRQSLGQGLEFLIYFQGNSAPDKSGLPSDRFSAERTGGSVSTLTIQRTQQEDSAVYLCASSLGGRTDNEQFFGPGTRLTVL.

The CDR3 region is CASSAPTGGDGYTF. CDR3 coding DNA: TGTGCCAGCAGTGCACCCACAGGGGGAGATGGCTACACCTTC. The chain couples TRBV25-1 to TRBJ1-2; 8 bases are shared with TRBD1. CDR1 and CDR2 from the germline V gene are MGHDK and SYGVNS. There are 14 residues in the CDR3. The V and J ends lost 4 bases and 6 bases, in that order; junction bases with no gene match: 7.

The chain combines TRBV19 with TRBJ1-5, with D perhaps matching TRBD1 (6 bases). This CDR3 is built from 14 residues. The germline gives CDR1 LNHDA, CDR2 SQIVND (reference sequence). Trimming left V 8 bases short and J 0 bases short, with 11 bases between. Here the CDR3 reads CASDQGISNQPQHF. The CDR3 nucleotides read TGTGCCAGTGACCAGGGGATTAGCAATCAGCCCCAGCATTTT.

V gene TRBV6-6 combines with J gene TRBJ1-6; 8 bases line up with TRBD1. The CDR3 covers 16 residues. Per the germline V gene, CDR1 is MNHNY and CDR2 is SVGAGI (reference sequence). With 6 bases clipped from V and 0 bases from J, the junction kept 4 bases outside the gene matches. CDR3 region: CASRSTGGSYNSPLHF. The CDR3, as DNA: TGTGCCAGCAGATCTACAGGGGGCTCCTATAATTCACCCCTCCACTTT.

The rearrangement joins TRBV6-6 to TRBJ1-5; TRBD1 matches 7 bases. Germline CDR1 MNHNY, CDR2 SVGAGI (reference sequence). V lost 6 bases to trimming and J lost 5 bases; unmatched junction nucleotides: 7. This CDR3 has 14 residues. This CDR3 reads CASRGRQGHQPQHF. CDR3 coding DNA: TGTGCCAGCAGGGGTAGACAGGGCCATCAGCCCCAGCATTTT.

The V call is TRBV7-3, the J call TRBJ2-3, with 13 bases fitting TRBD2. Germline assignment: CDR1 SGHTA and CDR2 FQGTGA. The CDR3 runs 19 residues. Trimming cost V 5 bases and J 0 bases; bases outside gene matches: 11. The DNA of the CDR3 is TGTGCCAGCAGCCTCCGGGGGGGGACTAGCGGGACTAGCACAGATACGCAGTATTTT. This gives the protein CASSLRGGTSGTSTDTQYF.

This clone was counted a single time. CDR3 nucleotides: TGTGCCAGCAGCACCCCATCGGGGGGGCCCATTCGTGAGACCCAGTACTTC. This gives the protein CASSTPSGGPIRETQYF. The chain couples TRBV21-1 to TRBJ2-5; TRBD2 is taken as the D call from the table, unchecked against the DNA. TRBV21-1 counts as a pseudogene. The CDR3 runs 17 residues.

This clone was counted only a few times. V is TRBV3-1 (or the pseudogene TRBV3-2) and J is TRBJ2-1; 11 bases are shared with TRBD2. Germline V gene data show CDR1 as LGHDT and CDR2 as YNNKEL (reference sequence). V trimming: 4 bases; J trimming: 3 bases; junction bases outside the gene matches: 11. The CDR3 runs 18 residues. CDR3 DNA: TGTGCCAGCAGCCTCGGACTAGCGGGCCCAGTTGGCTACAATGAGCAGTTCTTC. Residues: CASSLGLAGPVGYNEQFF.

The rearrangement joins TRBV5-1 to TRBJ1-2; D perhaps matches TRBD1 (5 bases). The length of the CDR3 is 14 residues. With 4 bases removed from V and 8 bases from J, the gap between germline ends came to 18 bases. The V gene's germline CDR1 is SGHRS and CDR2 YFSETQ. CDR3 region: CASSLMGGEEGYTF. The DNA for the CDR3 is TGCGCCAGCAGCCTAATGGGGGGAGAAGAGGGCTACACCTTC.

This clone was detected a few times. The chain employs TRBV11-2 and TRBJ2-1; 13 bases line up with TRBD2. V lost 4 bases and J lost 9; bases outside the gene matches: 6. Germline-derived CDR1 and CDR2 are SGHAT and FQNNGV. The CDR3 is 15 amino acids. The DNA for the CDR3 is TGTGCCAGCAGCTACGGACTAGCGGGGGTAGGTGAGCAGTTCTTC. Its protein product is CASSYGLAGVGEQFF.

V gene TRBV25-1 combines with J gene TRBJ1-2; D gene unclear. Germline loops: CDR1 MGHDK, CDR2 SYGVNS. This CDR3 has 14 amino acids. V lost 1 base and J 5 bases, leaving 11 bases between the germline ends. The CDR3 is CASSECGIVYGYTF. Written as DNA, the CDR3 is TGTGCCAGCAGTGAATGCGGCATAGTGTATGGCTACACCTTC.

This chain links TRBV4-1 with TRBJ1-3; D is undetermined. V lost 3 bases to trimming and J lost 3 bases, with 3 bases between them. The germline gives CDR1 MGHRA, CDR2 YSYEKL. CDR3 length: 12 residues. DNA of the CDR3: TGCGCCAGCAGCCAGTATGGAAACACCATATATTTT. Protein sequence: CASSQYGNTIYF.